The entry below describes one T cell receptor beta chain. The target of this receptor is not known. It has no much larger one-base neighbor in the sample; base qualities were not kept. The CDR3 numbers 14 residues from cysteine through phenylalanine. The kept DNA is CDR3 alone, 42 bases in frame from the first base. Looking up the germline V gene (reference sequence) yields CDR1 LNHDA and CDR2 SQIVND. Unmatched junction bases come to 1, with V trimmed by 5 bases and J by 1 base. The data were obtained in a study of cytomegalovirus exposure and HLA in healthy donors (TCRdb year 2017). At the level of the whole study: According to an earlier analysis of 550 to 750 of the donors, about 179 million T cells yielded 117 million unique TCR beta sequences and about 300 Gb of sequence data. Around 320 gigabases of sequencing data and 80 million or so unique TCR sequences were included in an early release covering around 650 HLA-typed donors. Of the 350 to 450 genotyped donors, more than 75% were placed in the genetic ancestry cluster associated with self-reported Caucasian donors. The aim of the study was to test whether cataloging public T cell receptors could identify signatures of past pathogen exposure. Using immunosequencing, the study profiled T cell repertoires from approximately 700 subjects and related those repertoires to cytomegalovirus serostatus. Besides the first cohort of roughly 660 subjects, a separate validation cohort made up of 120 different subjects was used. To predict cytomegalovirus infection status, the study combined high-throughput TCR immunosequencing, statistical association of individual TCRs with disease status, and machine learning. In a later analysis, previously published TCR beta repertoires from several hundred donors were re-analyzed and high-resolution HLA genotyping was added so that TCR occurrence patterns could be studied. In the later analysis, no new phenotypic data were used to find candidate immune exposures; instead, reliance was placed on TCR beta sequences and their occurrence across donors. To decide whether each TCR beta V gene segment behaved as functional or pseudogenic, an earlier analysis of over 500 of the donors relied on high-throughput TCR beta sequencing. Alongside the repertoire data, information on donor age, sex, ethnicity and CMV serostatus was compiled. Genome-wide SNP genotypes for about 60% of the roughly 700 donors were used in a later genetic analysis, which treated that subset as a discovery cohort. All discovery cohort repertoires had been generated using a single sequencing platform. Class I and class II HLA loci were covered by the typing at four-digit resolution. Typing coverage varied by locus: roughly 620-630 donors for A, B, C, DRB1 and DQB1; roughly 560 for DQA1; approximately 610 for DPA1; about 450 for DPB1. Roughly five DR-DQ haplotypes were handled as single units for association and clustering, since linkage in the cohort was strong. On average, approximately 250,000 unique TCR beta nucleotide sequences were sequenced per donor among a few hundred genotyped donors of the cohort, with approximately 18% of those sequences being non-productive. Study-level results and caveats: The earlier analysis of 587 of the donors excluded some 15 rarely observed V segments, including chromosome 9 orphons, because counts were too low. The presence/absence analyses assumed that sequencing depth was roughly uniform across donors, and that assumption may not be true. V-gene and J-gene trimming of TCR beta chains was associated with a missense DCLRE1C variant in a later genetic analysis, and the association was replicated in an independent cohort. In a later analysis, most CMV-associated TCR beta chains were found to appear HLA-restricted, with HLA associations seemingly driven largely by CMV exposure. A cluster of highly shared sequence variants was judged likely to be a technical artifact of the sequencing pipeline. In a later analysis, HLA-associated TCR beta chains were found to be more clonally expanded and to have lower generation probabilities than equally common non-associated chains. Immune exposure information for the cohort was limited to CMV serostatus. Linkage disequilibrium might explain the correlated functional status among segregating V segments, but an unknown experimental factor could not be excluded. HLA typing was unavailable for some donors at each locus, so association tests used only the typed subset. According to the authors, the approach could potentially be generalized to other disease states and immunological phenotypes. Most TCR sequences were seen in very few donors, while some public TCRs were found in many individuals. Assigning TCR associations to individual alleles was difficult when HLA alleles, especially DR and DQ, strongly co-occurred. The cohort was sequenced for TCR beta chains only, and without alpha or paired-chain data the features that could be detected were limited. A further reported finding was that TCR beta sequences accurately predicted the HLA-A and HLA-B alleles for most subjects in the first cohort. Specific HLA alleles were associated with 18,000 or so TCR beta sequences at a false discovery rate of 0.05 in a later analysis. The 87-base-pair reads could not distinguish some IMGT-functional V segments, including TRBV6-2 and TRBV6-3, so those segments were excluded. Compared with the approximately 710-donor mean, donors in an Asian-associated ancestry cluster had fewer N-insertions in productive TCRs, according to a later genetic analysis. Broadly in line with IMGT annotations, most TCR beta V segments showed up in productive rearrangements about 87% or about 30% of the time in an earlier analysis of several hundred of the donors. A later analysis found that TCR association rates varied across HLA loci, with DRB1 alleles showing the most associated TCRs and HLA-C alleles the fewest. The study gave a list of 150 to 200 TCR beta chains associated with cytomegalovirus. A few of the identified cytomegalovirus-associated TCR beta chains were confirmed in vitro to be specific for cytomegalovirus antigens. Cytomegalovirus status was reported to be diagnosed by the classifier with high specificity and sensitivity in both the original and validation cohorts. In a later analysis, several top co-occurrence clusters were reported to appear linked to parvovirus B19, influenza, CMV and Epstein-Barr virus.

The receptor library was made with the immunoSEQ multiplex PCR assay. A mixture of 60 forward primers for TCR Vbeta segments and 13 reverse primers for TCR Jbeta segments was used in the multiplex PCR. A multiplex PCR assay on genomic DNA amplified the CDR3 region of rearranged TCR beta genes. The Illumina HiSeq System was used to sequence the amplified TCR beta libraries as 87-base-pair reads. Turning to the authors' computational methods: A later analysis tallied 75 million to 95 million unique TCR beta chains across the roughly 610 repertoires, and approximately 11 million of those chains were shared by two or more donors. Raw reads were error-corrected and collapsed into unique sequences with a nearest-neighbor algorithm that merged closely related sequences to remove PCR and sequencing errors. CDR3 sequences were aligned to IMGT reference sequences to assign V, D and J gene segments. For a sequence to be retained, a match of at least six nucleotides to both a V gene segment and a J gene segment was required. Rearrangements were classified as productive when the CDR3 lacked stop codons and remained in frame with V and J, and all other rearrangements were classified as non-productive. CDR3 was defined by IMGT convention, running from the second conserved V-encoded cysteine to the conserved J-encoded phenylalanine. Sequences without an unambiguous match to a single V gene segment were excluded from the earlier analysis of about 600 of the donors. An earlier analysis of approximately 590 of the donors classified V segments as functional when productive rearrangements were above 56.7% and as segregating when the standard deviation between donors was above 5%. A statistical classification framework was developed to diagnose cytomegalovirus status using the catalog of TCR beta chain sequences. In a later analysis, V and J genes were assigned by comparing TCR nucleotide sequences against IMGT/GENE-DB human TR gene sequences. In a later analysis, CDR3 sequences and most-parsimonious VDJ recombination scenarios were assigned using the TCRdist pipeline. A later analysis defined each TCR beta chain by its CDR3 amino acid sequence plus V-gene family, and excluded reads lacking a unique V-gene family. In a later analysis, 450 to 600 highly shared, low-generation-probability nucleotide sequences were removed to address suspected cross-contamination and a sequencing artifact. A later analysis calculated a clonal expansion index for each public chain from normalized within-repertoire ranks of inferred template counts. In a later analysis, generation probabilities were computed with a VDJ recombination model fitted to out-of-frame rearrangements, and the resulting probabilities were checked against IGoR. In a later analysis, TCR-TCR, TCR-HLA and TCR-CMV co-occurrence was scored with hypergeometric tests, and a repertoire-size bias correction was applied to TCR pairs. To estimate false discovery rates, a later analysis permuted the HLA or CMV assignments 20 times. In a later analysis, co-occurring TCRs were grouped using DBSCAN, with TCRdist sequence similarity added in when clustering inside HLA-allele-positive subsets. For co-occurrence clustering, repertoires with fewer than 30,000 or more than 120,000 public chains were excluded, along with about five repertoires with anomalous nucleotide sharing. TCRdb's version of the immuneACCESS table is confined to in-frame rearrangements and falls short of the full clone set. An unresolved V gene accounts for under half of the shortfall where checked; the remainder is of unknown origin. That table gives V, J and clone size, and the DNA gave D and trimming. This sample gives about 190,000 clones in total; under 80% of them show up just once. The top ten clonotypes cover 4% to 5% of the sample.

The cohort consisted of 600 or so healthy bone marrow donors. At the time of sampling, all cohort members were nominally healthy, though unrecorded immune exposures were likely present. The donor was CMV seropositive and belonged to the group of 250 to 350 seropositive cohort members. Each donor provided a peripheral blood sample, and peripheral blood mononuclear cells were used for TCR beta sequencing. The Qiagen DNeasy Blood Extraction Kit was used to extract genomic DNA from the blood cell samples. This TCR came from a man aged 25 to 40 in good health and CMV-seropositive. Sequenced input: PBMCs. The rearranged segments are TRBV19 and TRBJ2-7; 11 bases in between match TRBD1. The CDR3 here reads CASSGTGGSYEQYF. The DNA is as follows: TGTGCCAGTAGTGGGACAGGGGGGTCCTACGAGCAGTACTTC.